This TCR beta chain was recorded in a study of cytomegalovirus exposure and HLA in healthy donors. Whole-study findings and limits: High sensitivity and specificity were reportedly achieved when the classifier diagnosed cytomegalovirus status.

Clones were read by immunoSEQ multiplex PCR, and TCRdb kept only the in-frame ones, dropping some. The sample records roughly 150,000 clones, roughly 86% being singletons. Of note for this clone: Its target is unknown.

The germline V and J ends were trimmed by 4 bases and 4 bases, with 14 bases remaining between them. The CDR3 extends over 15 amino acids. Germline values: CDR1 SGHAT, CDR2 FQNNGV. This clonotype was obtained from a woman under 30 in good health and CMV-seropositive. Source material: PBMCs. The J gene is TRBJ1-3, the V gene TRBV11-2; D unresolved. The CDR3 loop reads CASSYQRASGNTIYF. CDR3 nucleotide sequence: TGTGCCAGCAGCTATCAGAGGGCAAGCGGAAACACCATATATTTT.